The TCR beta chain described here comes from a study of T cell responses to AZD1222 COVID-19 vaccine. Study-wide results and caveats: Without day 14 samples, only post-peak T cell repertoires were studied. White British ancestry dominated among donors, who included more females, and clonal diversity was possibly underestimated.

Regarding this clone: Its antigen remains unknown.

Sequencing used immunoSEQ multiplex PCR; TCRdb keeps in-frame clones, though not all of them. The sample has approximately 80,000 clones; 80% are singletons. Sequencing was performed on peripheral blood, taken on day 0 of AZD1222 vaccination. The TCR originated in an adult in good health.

DNA of the CDR3: TGTGCCAGCAGCTTAGGTTATAGCAATCAGCCCCAGCATTTT. It translates to CASSLGYSNQPQHF. The chain carries TRBV7-9 and TRBJ1-5; D gene uncertain. The CDR3 totals 14 residues. Germline V CDR1 and CDR2: SEHNR, FQNEAQ (reference sequence). V was shortened by 1 base and J by 0 bases, with 4 bases between the two germline ends. The variable domain in full, with the rest retrieved from reference TRBV7-9 and TRBJ1-5, is DTGVSQNPRHKITKRGQNVTFRCDPISEHNRLYWYRQTLGQGPEFLTYFQNEAQLEKSRLLSDRFSAERPKGSFSTLEIQRTEQGDSAMYLCASSLGYSNQPQHFGDGTRLSIL.